This paragraph covers one TCR beta chain sequence. Its antigen is not known. The method was immunoSEQ multiplex PCR; TCRdb's version includes in-frame clones alone and lacks a portion of them. The sample contains some 1.5 million clones, around 98% of which appear only once. J lost 4 bases, V lost 4 bases, and 4 bases had no gene match. The CDR3 has 15 residues. CDR1 is LGHNA, CDR2 YSLEER, per germline. The sample originates from a study of shared clonotypes between healthy human individuals. The study, taken as a whole, reports: For naive CD4 cells, approximately 4.7% of clonotypes were shared across four donors.

This TCR derives from a young man in good health. Sequenced sample: naive CD4+ T cells sorted from blood. Noted subset: CD45RA+ positively selected. The V gene is TRBV4-3, the J gene TRBJ2-1, with 10 bases identical to TRBD2. CDR3 coding DNA: TGCGCCAGCAGCCCTCTAGCGGGGGTTTACAATGAGCAGTTCTTC. This gives the protein CASSPLAGVYNEQFF.